These 17 T cell receptor beta chains were sequenced from one sample in a study of T cell clonality in common variable immunodeficiency (dated by TCRdb to about 2015). The library was built by means of the immunoSEQ multiplex PCR assay. Drawn from immuneACCESS, this table holds only the in-frame rearrangements with V and J called that TCRdb kept. Clones are partly lost; checked studies trace under half to an unresolved V gene and leave the rest unexplained. This sample was tabulated with fewer than 75,000 clones, among which there are no singletons. The ten top clones hold 1.7% of the sample. The specimen sequenced was peripheral blood mononuclear cells. The receptors originated from a person between 18 and 75 years old in good health.

This clone was recorded many times. The read finishes 3 residues shy of the CDR3 end, and the germline J gene is used to complete it. This chain joins TRBV20-1 and TRBJ1-1, with D perhaps TRBD1 (6 bases). Germline-derived CDR1 and CDR2 are DFQATT and SNEGSKA (reference sequence). V gave up 3 bases and J gave up 4 bases, with 18 bases separating them. The CDR3 totals 15 residues. The CDR3 reads CSASGPQGLRTEAFF. Partial CDR3 DNA: TGCAGTGCTAGTGGGCCCCAGGGGCTGCGCACTGAA.

This clone was seen ten or more times. Coverage ceases 3 residues before the CDR3 finishes, and the germline J gene fills in the end. This chain uses TRBV30 with TRBJ1-2, with D perhaps TRBD1 (5 bases). The CDR3 has 12 residues. Trimming stripped 4 bases from V and 6 bases from J, with 12 bases between. Germline CDR1 reads GTSNPN; CDR2 reads SVGIG (reference sequence). CDR3 DNA, as far as it was read: TGTGCCTGGAATAACAGGAGGGATGGC. The encoded protein is CAWNNRRDG. The entire CDR3 is CAWNNRRDGYTF.

This clone was counted many times. The read is 3 residues too short to cover the CDR3 end, so that end is filled in from the germline J gene. This chain uses TRBV5-8 with TRBJ1-5; D gene unclear. Germline V lookup: CDR1 SGHTS, CDR2 YDEGEE. V was trimmed by 4 bases and J by 2 bases, leaving 13 bases between them. The CDR3 is made up of 15 amino acids. The CDR3 bases that were read are TGTGCCAGCAGCCTCACTCGAGTGGGCAATCAGCCC. This codes for CASSLTRVGNQP. The complete CDR3 sequence is CASSLTRVGNQPQHF.

This clone showed up many times. From the germline J gene comes the end of the CDR3, since the read stops 3 residues before it. The chain has TRBV20-1 and TRBJ2-3; 7 nucleotides match TRBD2. Trimming took 0 bases from V and 0 from J; bases not matched to a gene: 6. CDR1 is DFQATT, CDR2 SNEGSKA, per germline (reference sequence). CDR3 length: 16 amino acids. This CDR3 is CSARDRAGTSTDTQYF. The part of the CDR3 DNA that was read is TGCAGTGCTAGAGATCGAGCGGGGACTAGCACAGATACG.

This clone has a count of ten or more. The sequenced fragment ends 3 residues before the CDR3 boundary, so the rest is inferred from the germline J gene. The genes are TRBV18 and TRBJ2-2, with D perhaps matching TRBD1 (5 bases). The length of the CDR3 is 15 residues. The germline V and J ends were trimmed by 3 bases and 0 bases, with 8 bases remaining between them. The germline CDR1 and CDR2 sequences are KGHSH and LQKENI. CDR3 DNA, as far as it was read: TGTGCCAGCTCACCCAGACAGCCGAACACCGGGGAG. It translates to CASSPRQPNTGE. The CDR3, in full, reads CASSPRQPNTGELFF.

This clone was seen many times. The read falls 3 residues short of the CDR3 end, and the missing part is taken from the germline J gene. The chain couples TRBV5-1 to TRBJ2-1; tentative D call: TRBD1 (5 bases). The CDR3 is 12 amino acids. CDR1 SGHRS and CDR2 YFSETQ come from the germline V gene. With 4 bases removed from V and 8 bases from J, the gap between germline ends came to 10 bases. The sequenced CDR3 bases are TGCGCCAGCAGCGTGACAGTCGATGAG. Translation: CASSVTVDE. The whole CDR3 sequence is CASSVTVDEQFF.

This clone came up many times. CDR3 sequence: CASSLVGSEEKLFF. CDR3 bases read: TGCGCCAGCAGCTTGGTAGGGTCTGAGGAAAAA. J is TRBJ1-4 and V is TRBV5-1, with D unclear. The read halts 3 residues ahead of the CDR3 end, with the missing end drawn from the germline J gene. The germline V gene encodes CDR1 SGHRS and CDR2 YFSETQ. The V end was cut by 0 bases, the J end by 8 bases, with 11 bases between. The CDR3 is made up of 14 amino acids.

This clone was seen many times. The read halts 3 residues ahead of the CDR3 end, with the missing end drawn from the germline J gene. The genes are TRBV19 and TRBJ2-2, with 8 bases lining up with TRBD2. Per the germline V gene, CDR1 is LNHDA and CDR2 is SQIVND (reference sequence). V shed 7 bases, J shed 4 bases, and the junction held 5 bases outside the gene matches. The CDR3 is 14 residues long. The CDR3 loop is CASKGREVTGELFF. The DNA read from the CDR3 is TGTGCCAGTAAAGGGCGGGAGGTCACCGGGGAG.

This clone was counted at least ten times. The read gets to within 3 residues of the CDR3 end, and the germline J gene fills in the rest. The chain recombines TRBV19 with TRBJ1-1, with a possible D match to TRBD1 (5 bases). This CDR3 region has 14 residues. Trimming removed 7 bases from V and 1 base from J, with 13 bases in between. CDR1 and CDR2 from the germline V gene are LNHDA and SQIVND (reference sequence). The CDR3 DNA, read in part, is TGTGCCAGTACCGCGGGGGGGTCGAACACTGAA. This encodes CASTAGGSNTE. The complete CDR3 reads CASTAGGSNTEAFF. Together with reference TRBV19 and TRBJ1-1, the CDR3 gives the full variable domain: DGGITQSPKYLFRKEGQNVTLSCEQNLNHDAMYWYRQDPGQGLRLIYYSQIVNDFQKGDIAEGYSVSREKKESFPLTVTSAQKNPTAFYLCASTAGGSNTEAFFGQGTRLTVV.

This clone turned up a few times. An end of the junction differs from the germline gene, which may be a read error. From the germline J gene comes the end of the CDR3, since the read stops 3 residues before it. V is TRBV5-1 and J is TRBJ2-7, with TRBD1 identical over 10 bases. The V gene's germline CDR1 is SGHRS and CDR2 YFSETQ. The CDR3 is made up of 15 amino acids. This chain's CDR3 is CASSSNDRGRYEQYF. The CDR3 bases that were read are TGCGCCAGTAGCTCGAATGACAGGGGGCGGTACGAG.

At least ten counts were recorded for this clone. The CDR3 loop reads CASSLGSGGSPLHF. The sequenced part of the CDR3 DNA is TGTGCCAGCAGCTTAGGGTCAGGGGGTTCACCC. The J gene is TRBJ1-6, the V gene TRBV7-6; 7 nucleotides match TRBD1. The read finishes 3 residues shy of the CDR3 end, and the germline J gene is used to complete it. The CDR3 runs to 14 residues. V was clipped by 1 base and J by 9 bases; unmatched bases: 3. Germline V gives CDR1 SGHVS, CDR2 FNYEAQ.

At least ten counts were recorded for this clone. The CDR3 end falls 3 residues outside the read, so it is completed with the germline J gene. The chain carries TRBV7-2 and TRBJ2-7, with TRBD1 as a possible D gene (6 bases). Deletions cut 6 bases from V and 6 bases from J, with 15 bases between. The germline V gene encodes CDR1 SGHTA and CDR2 FQGNSA. The CDR3 length is 13 residues. The covered CDR3 bases are TGTGCCAGCAGTTATAAACAGGGTAGCGAG. Its protein is CASSYKQGSE. The CDR3 in full is CASSYKQGSEQYF.

This clone was detected ten times or more. Read data end 3 residues before the CDR3 end; the end is taken from the germline J gene. This rearrangement joins TRBV6-1 to TRBJ2-5, with 8 nucleotides matching TRBD2. The CDR3 runs to 16 residues. Germline V gives CDR1 MNHNS, CDR2 SASEGT. V trimming: 4 bases; J trimming: 1 base; junction bases outside the gene matches: 8. The chain's CDR3 is CASSVFRGGSQETQYF. The CDR3 DNA, read in part, is TGTGCCAGCAGTGTCTTCCGGGGGGGCTCCCAAGAGACC.

The sample holds many counts of this clone. With the read ending 3 residues before the CDR3 end, the germline J gene is used to fill in that end. The chain links TRBV7-6 to TRBJ2-1, with D tentatively TRBD1 (5 bases). V was clipped by 5 bases and J by 1 base, with 6 bases between them. The CDR3 totals 13 residues. From germline, CDR1 is SGHVS and CDR2 FNYEAQ. CDR3 protein: CASSQGSYNEQFF. CDR3 DNA, as far as it was read: TGTGCCAGCAGCCAGGGTTCCTACAATGAG. The full variable domain, completed using reference TRBV7-6 and TRBJ2-1, is GAGVSQSPRYKVTKRGQDVALRCDPISGHVSLYWYRQALGQGPEFLTYFNYEAQQDKSGLPNDRFSAERPEGSISTLTIQRTEQRDSAMYRCASSQGSYNEQFFGPGTRLTVL.

This clone was detected many times. The CDR3 end falls 3 residues outside the read, so it is completed with the germline J gene. The chain links TRBV19 to TRBJ2-3, with 16 bases fitting TRBD2. In germline, CDR1 is LNHDA, CDR2 SQIVND (reference sequence). The CDR3 loop spans 19 amino acids. V shed 1 base and J 2 bases; nucleotides not matched to a gene: 6. Partial CDR3 DNA: TGTGCCAGTAGTATAGGAGGGACTAGCGGGAGGGCCAACACAGATACG. Its translation: CASSIGGTSGRANTDT. Given in full, the CDR3 is CASSIGGTSGRANTDTQYF.

This clone was counted many times. The CDR3 end lies 3 residues beyond the end of the read and is filled in from the germline J gene. V and J are TRBV7-2 and TRBJ1-6; D remains ambiguous. There are 11 residues in the CDR3. Germline values: CDR1 SGHTA, CDR2 FQGNSA. The V end lost 6 bases, the J end lost 11 bases, and 8 bases lay between the germline ends. CDR3 bases read: TGTGCCAGCAGTCTTTCTGCACCC. Amino acid sequence: CASSLSAP. Given in full, the CDR3 is CASSLSAPLHF.

This clone showed up just a few times. Coverage ceases 3 residues before the CDR3 finishes, and the germline J gene fills in the end. The chain combines TRBV2 with TRBJ1-2, with 7 bases aligning to TRBD1. The junction had 0 bases not matched to a gene; V was cut back by 5 bases and J by 0 bases. Germline lookup yields CDR1 SNHLY and CDR2 FYNNEI. This CDR3 spans 13 amino acids. The covered CDR3 bases are TGTGCCAGCAGTACAGGGGCTAACTATGGC. Residues: CASSTGANYG. The full CDR3 protein reads CASSTGANYGYTF.